This is a list of T cell receptor beta chains from one sample in a study of cytomegalovirus exposure and HLA in healthy donors. This table comes from immunoSEQ multiplex PCR, and its TCRdb copy is limited to in-frame clones, with some not included. Found here are around 190,000 clones, around 85% of them singletons; the top ten hold 2% to 2.5%. What was sequenced was PBMCs. These TCRs come from a woman aged 50 to 60 in good health and CMV-seronegative. CDR3s leave out the opening cysteine and the closing phenylalanine or tryptophan. Each record gives: J gene, clone size, V gene, CDR3 protein. Expanded clones get a size class; other rows say once, few or many, or leave the size out.

TRBJ2-6 | NA | TRBV29-1 | SVPDRGTVLT
TRBJ2-3 | NA | TRBV19 | ASSSQAGQDTQY
TRBJ2-1 | NA | TRBV6-5 | ASRRSRDMNEQF
TRBJ2-7 | NA | TRBV28 | ASSFRDNSYEQY
TRBJ1-3 | NA | TRBV7-2 | ASSLVGGGGTGNTIY
TRBJ1-5 | NA | TRBV4-1 | ASSQEEIGQPQH
TRBJ1-4 | NA | TRBV5-1 | ASSLVGFNEKLF
TRBJ2-3 | NA | TRBV19 | ASSIRDSYTDTQY
TRBJ2-2 | NA | TRBV30 | AWSGQPTNTGELF
TRBJ1-2 | NA | TRBV5-4 | ASSLGGGQGAYGYT
TRBJ1-2 | NA | TRBV4-1 | ASSLYGVGWGGGYT
TRBJ1-1 | few | TRBV7-9 | ASSLRGPDTEAF
TRBJ1-1 | NA | TRBV7-8 | ASSRRTGSGNTEAF
TRBJ2-7 | NA | TRBV2 | ASTRSGGGSYEQY
TRBJ2-5 | NA | TRBV2 | ASRNDRGLGETQY
TRBJ2-7 | NA | TRBV7-2 | ASSRGGEQY
TRBJ1-5 | NA | TRBV28 | ASGGRGNQPQH
TRBJ2-1 | many | TRBV18 | ASSLRTGDFNEQF
TRBJ1-2 | once | TRBV30 | AWRPGIRGYT
TRBJ2-3 | NA | TRBV2 | ASTPRGLAGVDTQY
TRBJ2-5 | NA | TRBV19 | ASSPRGRGVQETQY
TRBJ1-2 | NA | TRBV7-9 | SSSLDSGGRSYT
TRBJ1-4 | NA | TRBV7-6 | ASSLESSSNEKLF
TRBJ1-2 | NA | TRBV7-9 | ASRVDRLNYGYT
TRBJ1-4 | NA | TRBV7-9 | ASSQGQGNEKLF
TRBJ2-7 | NA | TRBV27 | ASSLSGREMYEQY
TRBJ2-5 | NA | TRBV7-2 | ASSLSGSGETQY
TRBJ1-4 | NA | TRBV21-1 | ASRTRALPKERTNEKLF
TRBJ1-5 | NA | TRBV28 | ASSLGHNQPQH
TRBJ2-5 | NA | TRBV7-2 | ASSAGGSQETQY
TRBJ2-5 | NA | TRBV30 | AWAGGVMETQY
TRBJ2-7 | NA | TRBV5-6 | ASSFKPGTGLYEQY
TRBJ1-5 | NA | TRBV19 | ASSIGGQSTQPQH
TRBJ2-7 | NA | TRBV28 | ASSLVVGQGDYEQY
TRBJ1-5 | NA | TRBV19 | ASSIRRGQGPYSNQPQH
TRBJ1-1 | NA | TRBV5-8 | ASSFPAEAF
TRBJ2-4 | NA | TRBV18 | ASSLAGGRNIQY
TRBJ1-2 | NA | TRBV18 | ASSPRVEYGYT
TRBJ1-2 | NA | TRBV15 | ATSRAGGRDLTNYGYT
TRBJ2-1 | NA | TRBV28 | ASSLLLGGILINEQF
TRBJ2-7 | NA | TRBV5-6 | ASSFLQGPLFWN
TRBJ2-5 | NA | TRBV11-2 | ASSLGQKQETQY
TRBJ1-5 | NA | TRBV2 | ASRGTGWTEQPQH
TRBJ1-1 | NA | TRBV6-6 | ASSYSGQLNTEAF
TRBJ2-7 | NA | TRBV5-1 | ASSPGQGLYEQY
TRBJ1-2 | NA | TRBV2 | ASTLRGQNGYT
TRBJ2-7 | few | TRBV15 | ATGQSYEQY
TRBJ2-7 | NA | TRBV10-3 | AIGVAGGSSYEQY
TRBJ1-3 | NA | TRBV27 | ASSLGGSTGNTIY
TRBJ2-7 | NA | TRBV5-1 | ASSLNFGHEQY
TRBJ2-1 | few | TRBV30 | AWKPSGRSVYNEQF
TRBJ2-3 | NA | TRBV28 | ASSTRQGGTDTQY
TRBJ2-1 | NA | TRBV28 | ASTIGGTGVNEQF
TRBJ2-6 | NA | TRBV6-5 | ASRRSSGANVLT
TRBJ1-6 | NA | TRBV27 | ASSAPGQGGSPLH
TRBJ2-3 | once | TRBV5-3 | ARSGGTDTQY
TRBJ2-7 | NA | TRBV5-6 | ASSLKGVSSYEQY